One sample yielded the 31 T cell receptor beta chains listed below, sequenced in a study of cytomegalovirus exposure and HLA in healthy donors. With 60 Vbeta and 13 Jbeta primers, the PCR was carried out. TCRdb's table, derived via immunoSEQ multiplex PCR, lists solely in-frame clones and lacks some. The sample table sets out more than 200,000 clones. Sequenced input: PBMCs. The receptor source for this set is a woman aged 25 to 39 in good health and CMV-seropositive.

The chain recombines TRBV21-1 with TRBJ2-7; TRBD1, the D gene given by the table, was not confirmed from the DNA. TRBV21-1 is termed a pseudogene. CDR3 length: 17 amino acids. In nucleotides, the CDR3 is TGTGCCAGCAGCTCTCCTAACAGGGGTAATCCTTCCTACGAGCAGTACTTC. This gives the protein CASSSPNRGNPSYEQYF.

The gene calls are TRBV5-4 and TRBJ2-6; D is unclear. Per germline, CDR1 SGHNT and CDR2 YYREEE (reference sequence). Trimming pared 1 base from V and 0 bases from J, leaving 8 bases between. This CDR3 is built from 16 residues. CDR3 sequence (DNA): TGTGCCAGCAGCTTGAATAGAGACTCTGGGGCCAACGTCCTGACTTTC. Translated, it gives CASSLNRDSGANVLTF. Looking up the rest from reference TRBV5-4 and TRBJ2-6 gives the full variable domain: ETGVTQSPTHLIKTRGQQVTLRCSSQSGHNTVSWYQQALGQGPQFIFQYYREEENGRGNFPPRFSGLQFPNYSSELNVNALELDDSALYLCASSLNRDSGANVLTFGAGSRLTVL.

Concerning this clone itself: A read error may produce the germline difference seen at one junction end. This chain joins TRBV2 and TRBJ1-3, with TRBD1 matching over 9 bases. CDR3 length: 16 residues. Germline values: CDR1 SNHLY, CDR2 FYNNEI. CDR3 loop: CASSSGQGNSGNTIYF. CDR3 DNA sequence: TGTGCCAGCAGTTCGGGACAGGGTAACTCTGGGAACACCATATATTTT.

This rearrangement joins TRBV19 to TRBJ2-7; D is possibly TRBD2 (6 bases). Trimming shortened V by 1 base and J by 2 bases, and 30 bases separated the two germline ends. Germline-derived CDR1 and CDR2 are LNHDA and SQIVND (reference sequence). This CDR3 contains 21 residues. The chain's CDR3 is CASSIAPPSRSPGLRTYEQYF. The CDR3 DNA sequence: TGTGCCAGTAGTATAGCCCCCCCCTCCAGGTCCCCGGGACTCCGAACCTACGAGCAGTACTTC.

The V gene is TRBV5-1, the J gene TRBJ2-2; unclear D gene. V was trimmed by 0 bases and J by 5 bases, leaving 8 bases between them. Germline assignment: CDR1 SGHRS and CDR2 YFSETQ. The CDR3 sequence is 14 residues long. The CDR3 sequence is CASSLGALTGELFF. For the CDR3, the DNA is TGCGCCAGCAGCTTGGGGGCCCTTACCGGGGAGCTGTTTTTT.

This rearrangement joins TRBV19 to TRBJ1-1; D may be TRBD1 (6 bases). CDR3 length: 15 residues. Trimming took 5 bases from V and 2 from J, leaving 15 bases between them. Germline-derived CDR1 and CDR2 are LNHDA and SQIVND (reference sequence). CDR3 sequence (DNA): TGTGCCAGTAGTCACGGGGGGGGCCACAACACTGAAGCTTTCTTT. Its protein product is CASSHGGGHNTEAFF.

The V and J genes are TRBV10-3 and TRBJ1-5, with D unclear. This CDR3 has 14 amino acids. Germline-derived CDR1 and CDR2 are ENHRY and SYGVKD. V shed 3 bases and J shed 3 bases, with 9 bases lying between them. DNA of the CDR3: TGTGCCATCAGTGATGGGCAGACCAATCAGCCCCAGCATTTT. It encodes CAISDGQTNQPQHF.

The chain is built from TRBV6-5 and TRBJ2-1; no clear D. Germline CDR1 MNHEY, CDR2 SVGAGI. V was shortened by 2 bases and J by 5 bases, with 7 bases between the two germline ends. The CDR3 is made up of 13 amino acids. The CDR3 spells CASSYSRDNEQFF. The CDR3, as DNA: TGTGCCAGCAGTTACAGTCGAGACAATGAGCAGTTCTTC.

The chain uses TRBV2 and TRBJ2-3; the D gene is possibly TRBD2 (7 bases). In germline, CDR1 is SNHLY, CDR2 FYNNEI. The CDR3 sequence is 15 residues long. V was trimmed by 6 bases and J by 3 bases, leaving 16 bases between them. CDR3 region: CASSLAEGVTDTQYF. DNA of the CDR3: TGTGCCAGCAGCCTAGCGGAGGGGGTGACAGATACGCAGTATTTT.

This chain joins TRBV14 and TRBJ1-2; 7 bases line up with TRBD1. The junction had 2 bases not matched to a gene; V was cut back by 1 base and J by 0 bases. Germline lookup yields CDR1 SGHDN and CDR2 FVKESK. CDR3 length: 15 residues. Here the CDR3 reads CASSQVRGANYGYTF. CDR3 DNA: TGTGCCAGCAGCCAAGTCAGGGGGGCTAACTATGGCTACACCTTC.

The chain has TRBV11-3 and TRBJ1-3; tentative D call: TRBD1 (6 bases). The CDR3 totals 18 residues. The V gene's germline CDR1 is SGHNT and CDR2 YENEEA. The V end was cut by 4 bases, the J end by 0 bases, with 19 bases between. The CDR3 protein is CASSSRRDTRGSGNTIYF. CDR3 bases: TGTGCCAGCAGCTCCCGCCGGGACACAAGGGGCTCTGGAAACACCATATATTTT.

V is TRBV7-8 and J is TRBJ2-3; 7 bases line up with TRBD2. V lost 2 bases to trimming and J lost 2 bases; unmatched junction nucleotides: 7. CDR1 is SGHVS, CDR2 FQNEAQ, per germline. The CDR3 has 16 residues. CDR3 bases: TGTGCCAGCAGCTTAAGGCTGCGGGGGACCACAGATACGCAGTATTTT. Translated: CASSLRLRGTTDTQYF. Based on the CDR3 plus reference TRBV7-8 and TRBJ2-3, the full variable domain is GAGVSQSPRYKVAKRGQDVALRCDPISGHVSLFWYQQALGQGPEFLTYFQNEAQLDKSGLPSDRFFAERPEGSVSTLKIQRTQQEDSAVYLCASSLRLRGTTDTQYFGPGTRLTVL.

The rearrangement links TRBV6-1 to TRBJ2-5, with D possibly matching TRBD2 (6 bases). Matching the DNA end better, TRBJ2-7 makes the J call doubtful. This CDR3 region has 13 residues. The germline V gene has CDR1 MNHNS and CDR2 SASEGT. The DNA for the CDR3 is TGTGCCACCCGGTGGGGGGACGTATACGAGCAGTACTTC. Translation: CATRWGDVYEQYF.

V and J are TRBV6-5 and TRBJ2-7; 8 bases match TRBD2. Germline CDR1 reads MNHEY; CDR2 reads SVGAGI. The CDR3 extends over 16 amino acids. The V gene end was trimmed by 0 bases and the J gene end by 0 bases; junction bases not matched to a gene: 4. The DNA for the CDR3 is TGTGCCAGCAGTTACTCGTTGAGCGGGGGCTCCTACGAGCAGTACTTC. This translates into CASSYSLSGGSYEQYF.

The CDR3 nucleotides are TGTGCCAGCAGCCAAGCGACAGGGATTGGCTCCATCCAGCCCCAGCATTTT. Its translation: CASSQATGIGSIQPQHF. V and J are TRBV4-2 and TRBJ1-5, with TRBD1 matching over 7 bases. This CDR3 is built from 17 residues. CDR1 LGHNA and CDR2 YNFKEQ come from the germline V gene. V gave up 1 base and J gave up 7 bases; unmatched junction bases: 13.

The CDR3 bases are TGTGCCAGTCCCCGGGACAGGAATGAAAAACTGTTTTTT. Translating it yields CASPRDRNEKLFF. J is TRBJ1-4 and V is TRBV18, with 8 nucleotides matching TRBD1. The CDR3 runs to 13 residues. After removal of 9 bases from V and 5 bases from J, the junction contained 5 bases not matched to a gene. Germline CDR1 reads KGHSH; CDR2 reads LQKENI.

The genes are TRBV5-4 and TRBJ2-3; 8 nucleotides line up with TRBD2. V was pared by 7 bases and J by 2 bases, with 12 bases of the junction left unmatched. The CDR3 totals 16 residues. Germline-derived CDR1 and CDR2 are SGHNT and YYREEE (reference sequence). The DNA for the CDR3 is TGTGCCAGCCGGGAAGAACTAGCGGAATACACAGATACGCAGTATTTT. Translating it yields CASREELAEYTDTQYF.

The genes are TRBV6-1 and TRBJ1-1, with TRBD1 matching 8 bases. The germline V gene encodes CDR1 MNHNS and CDR2 SASEGT. Trimming cost V 4 bases and J 7 bases; bases outside gene matches: 14. The CDR3 has 16 residues. In DNA, the CDR3 is TGTGCCAGCAGTGCCTCTTGGGTCAGGGGGCAGGATGAAGCTTTCTTT. It codes for CASSASWVRGQDEAFF.

The rearrangement links TRBV28 to TRBJ1-5; D gene ambiguous. This CDR3 is built from 13 residues. Germline V gives CDR1 MDHEN, CDR2 SYDVKM. V lost 3 bases and J lost 5, with 8 bases in between. CDR3 sequence reads: CASSLVTYQPQHF. In DNA form, the CDR3 reads TGTGCCAGCAGTTTGGTCACTTATCAGCCCCAGCATTTT.

The V gene is TRBV27, the J gene TRBJ1-4; 7 nucleotides agree with TRBD1. The V segment lost 6 bases and the J segment 8 bases; nucleotides outside the gene matches: 9. Looked up from germline, CDR1 is MNHEY and CDR2 is SMNVEV (reference sequence). CDR3 length: 14 residues. CDR3 nucleotides: TGTGCCAGCAGGGAGACAGGGCATTACGAAAAACTGTTTTTT. Residues: CASRETGHYEKLFF.

This chain links TRBV6-5 with TRBJ1-2, with a weak D call TRBD1 (5 bases). V dropped 8 bases and J dropped 3 bases, with 10 bases sitting between them. The CDR3 has 12 amino acids. Germline CDR1 is MNHEY and CDR2 is SVGAGI. CDR3 amino acids: CASGAVDYGYTF. CDR3 bases: TGTGCCAGCGGGGCGGTGGACTATGGCTACACCTTC.

The V and J genes are TRBV6-5 and TRBJ1-5, with D possibly being TRBD1 (5 bases). Per the germline V gene, CDR1 is MNHEY and CDR2 is SVGAGI. This CDR3 has 14 amino acids. V was shortened by 6 bases and J by 6 bases, with 15 bases between the two germline ends. The CDR3 DNA reads as TGTGCCAGCAGGGACCGGTGGCAGGGTCAGCCCCAGCATTTT. This sequence encodes CASRDRWQGQPQHF.

The chain recombines TRBV7-2 with TRBJ2-3; TRBD2 matches at 12 bases. The V gene's germline CDR1 is SGHTA and CDR2 FQGNSA. The ends lost 6 bases at V and 4 bases at J; junction bases unmatched: 5. CDR3 length: 15 residues. The CDR3 bases are TGTGCCAGCAGAGAGACTAGCGGGGGAGCAGATACGCAGTATTTT. This gives the protein CASRETSGGADTQYF.

The chain has TRBV6-5 and TRBJ2-1; 10 bases fit TRBD2. The CDR3 has 15 residues. Germline V lookup: CDR1 MNHEY, CDR2 SVGAGI. V was pared by 4 bases and J by 6 bases, with 6 bases of the junction left unmatched. The CDR3 is CASSSLAGAGNEQFF. The CDR3 region has the DNA TGTGCCAGCAGTTCGCTAGCGGGGGCTGGCAATGAGCAGTTCTTC.

V is TRBV27 and J is TRBJ1-2, with D possibly TRBD1 on 5 matching bases. Per germline, CDR1 MNHEY and CDR2 SMNVEV (reference sequence). With 3 bases removed from V and 4 bases from J, the gap between germline ends came to 12 bases. The CDR3 covers 14 residues. The CDR3 protein is CASSLGRSGYGYTF. The CDR3 DNA reads as TGTGCCAGCAGTTTGGGGCGATCGGGCTATGGCTACACCTTC.

The chain combines TRBV2 with TRBJ1-2; TRBD1 matches 10 bases. From germline, CDR1 is SNHLY and CDR2 FYNNEI. This CDR3 comprises 16 residues. After removal of 5 bases from V and 1 base from J, the junction contained 7 bases not matched to a gene. The CDR3: CASSSGTGVINYGYTF. In nucleotides, the CDR3 is TGTGCCAGCAGTTCCGGGACAGGGGTTATTAACTATGGCTACACCTTC.

V usage is TRBV19 and J usage is TRBJ2-1, with 14 bases fitting TRBD2. V gave up 10 bases and J gave up 5 bases; unmatched junction bases: 10. The CDR3 sequence is 16 residues long. Germline assignment: CDR1 LNHDA and CDR2 SQIVND (reference sequence). In DNA, the CDR3 is TGTGCCAATACGACGGGACTAGCGGGAGCAGACAATGAGCAGTTCTTC. Translated: CANTTGLAGADNEQFF.

The rearrangement links TRBV15 to TRBJ2-3; D is perhaps TRBD1 (5 bases). Germline V gene lookup returns CDR1 LNHNV and CDR2 YYDKDF (reference sequence). There are 13 residues in the CDR3. Trimming left V 0 bases short and J 7 bases short, with 8 bases between. CDR3 sequence (DNA): TGTGCCACCAGCAGAGAGGGGCCGAATACGCAGTATTTT. This translates into CATSREGPNTQYF.

This sequence joins TRBV19 and TRBJ1-2, with a weak D call TRBD1 (5 bases). V was trimmed by 1 base and J by 8 bases, leaving 14 bases between them. The CDR3 length is 14 residues. In germline, CDR1 is LNHDA, CDR2 SQIVND (reference sequence). CDR3 in DNA: TGTGCCAGTAGTATAGTCCAGGGAAATGTCGGCTACACCTTC. Translated, it gives CASSIVQGNVGYTF. The entire variable domain, with the rest obtained from reference TRBV19 and TRBJ1-2, is as follows: DGGITQSPKYLFRKEGQNVTLSCEQNLNHDAMYWYRQDPGQGLRLIYYSQIVNDFQKGDIAEGYSVSREKKESFPLTVTSAQKNPTAFYLCASSIVQGNVGYTFGSGTRLTVV.

CDR3: CASSLLIFGETQYF. The CDR3 nucleotides are TGTGCCAGCAGCCTTCTAATATTCGGAGAGACCCAGTACTTC. V gene TRBV7-9 combines with J gene TRBJ2-5; D is ambiguous. Germline assignment: CDR1 SEHNR and CDR2 FQNEAQ (reference sequence). Trimming removed 5 bases at V and 4 bases at J, with 14 bases between. This CDR3 has 14 residues.

The rearrangement joins TRBV7-6 to TRBJ2-2, with D unclear. V was clipped by 7 bases and J by 6 bases, with 9 bases between them. The CDR3 has 12 residues. Germline V CDR1 and CDR2: SGHVS, FNYEAQ. CDR3 amino acids: CASTERAGELFF. As DNA, the CDR3 is TGTGCCAGCACCGAACGGGCCGGGGAGCTGTTTTTT.